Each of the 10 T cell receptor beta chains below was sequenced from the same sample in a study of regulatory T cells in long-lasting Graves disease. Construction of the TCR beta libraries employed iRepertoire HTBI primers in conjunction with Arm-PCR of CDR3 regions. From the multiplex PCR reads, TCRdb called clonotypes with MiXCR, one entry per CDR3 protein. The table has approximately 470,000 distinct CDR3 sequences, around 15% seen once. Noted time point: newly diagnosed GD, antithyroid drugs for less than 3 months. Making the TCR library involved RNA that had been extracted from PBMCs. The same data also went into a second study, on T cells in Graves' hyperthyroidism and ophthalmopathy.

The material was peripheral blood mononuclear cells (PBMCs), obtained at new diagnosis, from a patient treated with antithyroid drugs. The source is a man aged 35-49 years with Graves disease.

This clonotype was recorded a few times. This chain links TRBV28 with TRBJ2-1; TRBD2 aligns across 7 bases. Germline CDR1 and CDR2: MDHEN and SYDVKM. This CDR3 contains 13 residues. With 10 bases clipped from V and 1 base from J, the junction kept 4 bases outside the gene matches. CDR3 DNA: TGTGCCATTTCGGGGGGTTCCTACAATGAGCAGTTCTTC. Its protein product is CAISGGSYNEQFF.

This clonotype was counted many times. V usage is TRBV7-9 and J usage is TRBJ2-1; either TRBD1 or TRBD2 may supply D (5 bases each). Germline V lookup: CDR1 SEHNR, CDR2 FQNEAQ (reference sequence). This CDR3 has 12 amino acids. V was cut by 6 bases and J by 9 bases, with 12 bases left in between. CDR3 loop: CASSYSGGEQFF. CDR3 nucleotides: TGTGCCAGCAGTTATAGTGGGGGTGAGCAGTTCTTC.

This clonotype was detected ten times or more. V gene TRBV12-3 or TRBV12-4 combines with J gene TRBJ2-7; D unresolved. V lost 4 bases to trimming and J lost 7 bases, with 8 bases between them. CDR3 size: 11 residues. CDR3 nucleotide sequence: TGTGCCAGCAGTTCGGACCCTGAGCAGTACTTC. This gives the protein CASSSDPEQYF.

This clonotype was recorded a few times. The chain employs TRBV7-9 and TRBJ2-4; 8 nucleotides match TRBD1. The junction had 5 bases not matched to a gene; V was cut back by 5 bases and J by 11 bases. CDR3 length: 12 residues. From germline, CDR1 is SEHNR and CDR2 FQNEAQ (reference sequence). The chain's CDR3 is CASSIGQGVQYF. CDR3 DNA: TGTGCCAGCAGCATCGGACAGGGAGTTCAGTACTTC. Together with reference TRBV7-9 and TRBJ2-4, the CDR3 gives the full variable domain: DTGVSQNPRHKITKRGQNVTFRCDPISEHNRLYWYRQTLGQGPEFLTYFQNEAQLEKSRLLSDRFSAERPKGSFSTLEIQRTEQGDSAMYLCASSIGQGVQYFGAGTRLSVL.

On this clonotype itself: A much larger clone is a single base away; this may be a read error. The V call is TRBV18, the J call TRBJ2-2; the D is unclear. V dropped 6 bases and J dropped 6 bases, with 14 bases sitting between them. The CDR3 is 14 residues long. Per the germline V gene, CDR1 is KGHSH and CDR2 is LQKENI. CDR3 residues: CASSHTLNAGELFF. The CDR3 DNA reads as TGTGCCAGCTCCCACACCCTTAACGCCGGGGAGCTGTTTTTT.

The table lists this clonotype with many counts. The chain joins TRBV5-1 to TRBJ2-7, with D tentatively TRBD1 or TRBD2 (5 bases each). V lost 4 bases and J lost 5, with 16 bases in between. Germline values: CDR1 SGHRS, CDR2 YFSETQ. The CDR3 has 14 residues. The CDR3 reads CASSLRDPRHEQYF. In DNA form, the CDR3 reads TGCGCCAGCAGCCTCCGGGACCCACGGCACGAGCAGTACTTC.

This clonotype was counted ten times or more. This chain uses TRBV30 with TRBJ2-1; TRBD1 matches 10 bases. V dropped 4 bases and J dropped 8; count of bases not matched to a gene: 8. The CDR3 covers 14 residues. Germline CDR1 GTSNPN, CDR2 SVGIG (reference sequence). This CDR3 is CAWTGTGDGDEQFF. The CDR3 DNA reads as TGTGCCTGGACCGGGACAGGGGATGGCGATGAGCAGTTCTTC.

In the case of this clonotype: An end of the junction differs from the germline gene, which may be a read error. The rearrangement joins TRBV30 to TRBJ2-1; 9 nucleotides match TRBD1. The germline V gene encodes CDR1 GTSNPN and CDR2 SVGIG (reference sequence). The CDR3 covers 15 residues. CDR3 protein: CAWSGGQGAYNEQFF. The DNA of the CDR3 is TGTGCCTGGAGTGGGGGACAGGGAGCCTATAATGAGCAGTTCTTC.

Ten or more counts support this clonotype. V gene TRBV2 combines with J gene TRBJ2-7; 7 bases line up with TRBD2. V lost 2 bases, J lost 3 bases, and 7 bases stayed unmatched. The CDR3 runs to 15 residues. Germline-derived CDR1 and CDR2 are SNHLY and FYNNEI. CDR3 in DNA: TGTGCCAGCAGTGAATCCAGCGGGAAGGGCTACGAGCAGTACTTC. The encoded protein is CASSESSGKGYEQYF. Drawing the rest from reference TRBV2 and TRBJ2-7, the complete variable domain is EPEVTQTPSHQVTQMGQEVILRCVPISNHLYFYWYRQILGQKVEFLVSFYNNEISEKSEIFDDQFSVERPDGSNFTLKIRSTKLEDSAMYFCASSESSGKGYEQYFGPGTRLTVT.

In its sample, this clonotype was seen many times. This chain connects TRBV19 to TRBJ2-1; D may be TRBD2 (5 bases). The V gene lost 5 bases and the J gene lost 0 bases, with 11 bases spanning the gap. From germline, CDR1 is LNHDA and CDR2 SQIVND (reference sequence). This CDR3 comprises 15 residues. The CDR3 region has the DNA TGTGCCAGTAGTGCAAGCGGCCACTCCTACAATGAGCAGTTCTTC. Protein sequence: CASSASGHSYNEQFF. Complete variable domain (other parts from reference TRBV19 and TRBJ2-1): DGGITQSPKYLFRKEGQNVTLSCEQNLNHDAMYWYRQDPGQGLRLIYYSQIVNDFQKGDIAEGYSVSREKKESFPLTVTSAQKNPTAFYLCASSASGHSYNEQFFGPGTRLTVL.